What follows are 5 T cell receptor beta chains derived from one specimen sequenced in a study of shared clonotypes between healthy human individuals. Sequenced by immunoSEQ multiplex PCR; TCRdb stores in-frame clones only, minus some. The table shows approximately 110,000 clones, with roughly 70% occurring only once. The material sequenced was memory CD8+ T cells sorted from blood. Subset defined: CD45RO+ cells pooled with CCR7-negative TemRA cells. The receptors originated from a woman in her twenties or thirties in good health.

This clone was detected only a few times. The chain carries TRBV29-1 and TRBJ1-2; 8 positions match TRBD1. The CDR3 is 12 amino acids. The germline gives CDR1 SQVTM, CDR2 ANQGSEA. The junction had 4 bases not matched to a gene; V was cut back by 3 bases and J by 7 bases. CDR3 region: CSVEQGAGGYTF. The DNA of the CDR3 is TGCAGCGTTGAGCAGGGGGCTGGTGGCTACACCTTC.

The rearrangement links TRBV11-2 to TRBJ2-2; the match to TRBD2 covers 9 bases. From germline, CDR1 is SGHAT and CDR2 FQNNGV. The CDR3 has 16 amino acids. The ends lost 2 bases at V and 3 bases at J; junction bases unmatched: 4. The CDR3: CASSLSAGGYTGELFF. In DNA form, the CDR3 reads TGTGCCAGCAGCTTATCAGCGGGAGGTTACACCGGGGAGCTGTTTTTT.

The chain couples TRBV11-1 to TRBJ2-7, with a weak D call TRBD2 (5 bases). V lost 5 bases, J lost 1 base, and 21 bases lay in between. Germline CDR1 and CDR2: SGHAT and FQDESV (reference sequence). The CDR3 totals 17 residues. In nucleotides, the CDR3 is TGTGCCAGCAGCCCCAGGAGGACGGTAAGTTTATCCTACGAGCAGTACTTC. Protein: CASSPRRTVSLSYEQYF.

This clone was seen repeatedly, ten times or more. Compared with germline, one end of the junction differs, possibly owing to a read error. The chain joins TRBV6-4 to TRBJ2-6; 10 positions agree with TRBD2. This CDR3 spans 17 amino acids. The germline CDR1 and CDR2 sequences are MRHNA and SNTAGT. This CDR3 reads CASSPQREGNGVNVLTF. DNA for the CDR3: TGTGCCAGCAGTCCTCAGCGGGAGGGCAATGGGGTCAACGTCCTGACTTTC.

The chain is built from TRBV6-4 and TRBJ2-3, with D possibly TRBD2 on 6 matching bases. Trimming left V 0 bases short and J 10 bases short, with 14 bases between. Germline V gene lookup returns CDR1 MRHNA and CDR2 SNTAGT. This CDR3 is built from 14 residues. The CDR3 DNA follows: TGTGCCAGCAGTGACTCGCCGGGAGCGGAGGCGCAGTATTTT. It codes for CASSDSPGAEAQYF.